The 21 T cell receptor beta chains reported below all come from one sample, sequenced in a study of T cell responses to AZD1222 COVID-19 vaccine. Data came from immunoSEQ multiplex PCR; TCRdb stores just in-frame clones and leaves some out. Among 150,000 to 200,000 clones listed, 90% were seen once. The sample here was peripheral blood, taken on day 0 of AZD1222 vaccination. The receptors were gathered from an adult in good health.

This chain links TRBV29-1 with TRBJ2-1, with 7 nucleotides matching TRBD1. This CDR3 has 12 amino acids. Trimming cost V 6 bases and J 7 bases; bases outside gene matches: 6. The germline CDR1 and CDR2 sequences are SQVTM and ANQGSEA. The CDR3, as DNA: TGCAGCGTCGAGACAGGGTGGAATGAGCAGTTCTTC. Protein product: CSVETGWNEQFF.

The chain employs TRBV7-3 and TRBJ1-2, with D possibly matching TRBD1 (5 bases). Germline V gives CDR1 SGHTA, CDR2 FQGTGA. The CDR3 totals 18 residues. The V and J ends lost 2 bases and 6 bases respectively, with 25 bases between them. The DNA of the CDR3 is TGTGCCAGCAGCTTACCCCCTCCACCGAGGAAGGGGCTTAATGGCTACACCTTC. Amino acids: CASSLPPPPRKGLNGYTF.

This rearrangement joins TRBV19 to TRBJ1-5, with 10 bases that match TRBD1. V lost 7 bases and J lost 4; bases outside the gene matches: 7. Germline assignment: CDR1 LNHDA and CDR2 SQIVND (reference sequence). The CDR3 contains 15 residues. The CDR3: CASKGQGKKNQPQHF. The CDR3 bases are TGTGCCAGTAAGGGACAGGGGAAAAAAAATCAGCCCCAGCATTTT.

This clone has just one count. The chain recombines TRBV28 with TRBJ2-7, with 10 nucleotides matching TRBD1. Germline-derived CDR1 and CDR2 are MDHEN and SYDVKM. The CDR3 covers 15 residues. Trimming took 6 bases from V and 1 from J; bases not matched to a gene: 6. CDR3 amino acids: CASRYPGQGSYEQYF. The CDR3 nucleotides are TGTGCCAGCAGATATCCGGGACAGGGGTCCTACGAGCAGTACTTC.

This chain joins TRBV5-4 and TRBJ1-5, with D unclear. CDR3 size: 15 residues. V lost 0 bases to trimming and J lost 4 bases, with 11 bases between them. In germline, CDR1 is SGHNT, CDR2 YYREEE (reference sequence). This CDR3 reads CASSLDGGGNQPQHF. The CDR3 bases are TGTGCCAGCAGCTTGGACGGTGGAGGGAATCAGCCCCAGCATTTT.

This clone was seen once. V gene TRBV27 combines with J gene TRBJ1-5; 10 bases fit TRBD1. CDR3 length equals 16 residues. Germline V gene lookup returns CDR1 MNHEY and CDR2 SMNVEV (reference sequence). V shed 6 bases, J shed 7 bases, and the junction held 12 bases outside the gene matches. The CDR3 region has the DNA TGTGCCAGCAGACCGGGGACAGGGGAAGCTTTGCAGCCCCAGCATTTT. It is translated as CASRPGTGEALQPQHF.

The rearrangement uses TRBV6-6 and TRBJ2-2, with TRBD1 matching over 9 bases. Germline lookup yields CDR1 MNHNY and CDR2 SVGAGI (reference sequence). Trimming took 5 bases from V and 4 from J; bases not matched to a gene: 5. CDR3 length equals 15 residues. DNA for the CDR3: TGTGCCAGCAGTGCACAGGGGGCGGGCACCGGGGAGCTGTTTTTT. Encoded protein: CASSAQGAGTGELFF.

This clone has only a few counts. The chain is built from TRBV7-6 and TRBJ1-1; D is perhaps TRBD1 (5 bases). Trimming removed 2 bases from V and 6 bases from J, with 16 bases in between. This CDR3 is 15 amino acids long. In germline, CDR1 is SGHVS, CDR2 FNYEAQ. The CDR3 bases are TGTGCCAGCAGCTTATACGGGGGTGTATGGGCTGAAGCTTTCTTT. Translating gives CASSLYGGVWAEAFF.

The J gene is TRBJ2-7, the V gene TRBV10-3; TRBD1 agrees at 10 bases. This CDR3 comprises 15 residues. CDR1 ENHRY and CDR2 SYGVKD come from the germline V gene. The ends lost 1 base at V and 6 bases at J; junction bases unmatched: 6. Here the CDR3 reads CAISELGGQGPEQYF. The CDR3 DNA sequence: TGTGCCATCAGTGAGTTGGGGGGACAGGGGCCCGAGCAGTACTTC.

This chain joins TRBV7-6 and TRBJ2-7; TRBD1 aligns across 10 bases. With V trimmed by 5 bases and J by 4 bases, 8 bases remained unmatched. This CDR3 region has 15 residues. CDR1 is SGHVS and CDR2 is FNYEAQ in the germline V gene. CDR3 nucleotide sequence: TGTGCCAGCAGCGGTCCGGGACAGGGGATATACGAGCAGTACTTC. Encoded protein: CASSGPGQGIYEQYF.

The chain has TRBV12-3 or TRBV12-4 and TRBJ2-7; D tentatively reads TRBD1 or TRBD2 (5 bases each). This CDR3 contains 13 residues. V was pared by 6 bases and J by 3 bases, with 12 bases between. The CDR3 sequence: CASSKGPHYEQYF. CDR3 nucleotide sequence: TGTGCCAGCAGCAAGGGACCCCACTACGAGCAGTACTTC.

The chain couples TRBV5-1 to TRBJ2-5; no firm D call. CDR3 length: 12 amino acids. Trimming cost V 4 bases and J 1 base, with 5 bases left between them. Germline assignment: CDR1 SGHRS and CDR2 YFSETQ. The CDR3 coding sequence is TGCGCCAGCAGCCTCCCCCAAGAGACCCAGTACTTC. This translates into CASSLPQETQYF.

The chain links TRBV6-6 to TRBJ1-2; 7 positions agree with TRBD1. This CDR3 has 16 residues. Germline CDR1 is MNHNY and CDR2 is SVGAGI (reference sequence). The V and J ends lost 6 bases and 0 bases, in that order; junction bases with no gene match: 10. CDR3 loop: CASSRGQPTTNYGYTF. CDR3 nucleotide sequence: TGTGCCAGCAGCCGGGGACAGCCCACGACTAACTATGGCTACACCTTC.

This chain uses TRBV4-1 with TRBJ1-2; the D gene is possibly TRBD1 (5 bases). V dropped 0 bases and J dropped 8 bases, with 10 bases sitting between them. Germline-derived CDR1 and CDR2 are MGHRA and YSYEKL. CDR3 length: 13 residues. The CDR3 region has the DNA TGCGCCAGCAGCCAAGATCCAGGGAGCGGCTACACCTTC. Translating gives CASSQDPGSGYTF.

The chain recombines TRBV4-3 with TRBJ1-3; TRBD1 aligns across 8 bases. Germline V gene sequence: CDR1 LGHNA, CDR2 YSLEER. Trimming cost V 3 bases and J 4 bases; bases outside gene matches: 8. CDR3 length: 16 residues. The CDR3 spells CASSQGTGRRGNTIYF. In nucleotides, the CDR3 is TGCGCCAGCAGCCAGGGGACAGGACGAAGGGGAAACACCATATATTTT.

This chain connects TRBV2 to TRBJ2-7; 7 bases align to TRBD1. In germline, CDR1 is SNHLY, CDR2 FYNNEI. The CDR3 totals 14 residues. Losses at the gene ends were 4 bases for V and 2 bases for J; bases not matched to a gene: 5. The chain's CDR3 is CASSARGPAYEQYF. CDR3 in DNA: TGTGCCAGCAGTGCGAGGGGGCCAGCCTACGAGCAGTACTTC.

The chain uses TRBV27 and TRBJ1-5, with 9 bases identical to TRBD1. Germline V gives CDR1 MNHEY, CDR2 SMNVEV (reference sequence). The CDR3 runs to 14 residues. The V segment lost 9 bases and the J segment 0 bases; nucleotides outside the gene matches: 3. CDR3 coding DNA: TGTGCCAGTTGGACAGGGGATAGCAATCAGCCCCAGCATTTT. It yields the protein CASWTGDSNQPQHF.

J is TRBJ1-1 and V is TRBV14, with 8 bases matching TRBD1. The germline CDR1 and CDR2 sequences are SGHDN and FVKESK. The CDR3 loop spans 15 amino acids. V trimming: 0 bases; J trimming: 6 bases; junction bases outside the gene matches: 6. DNA of the CDR3: TGTGCCAGCAGCCAAGATTCAGGGGGCGCATCTGAAGCTTTCTTT. Translated, it gives CASSQDSGGASEAFF.

This chain connects TRBV5-1 to TRBJ1-6; TRBD1 agrees at 7 bases. The J segment lost 7 bases and the V segment lost 4 bases, leaving 5 bases of the junction unmatched. CDR1 and CDR2 from the germline V gene are SGHRS and YFSETQ. The CDR3 covers 14 residues. The CDR3 DNA follows: TGCGCCAGCAGCGCCGGGACAGTGAATTCACCCCTCCACTTT. Translated, it gives CASSAGTVNSPLHF. The variable domain in full, completed from reference TRBV5-1 and TRBJ1-6, reads KAGVTQTPRYLIKTRGQQVTLSCSPISGHRSVSWYQQTPGQGLQFLFEYFSETQRNKGNFPGRFSGRQFSNSRSEMNVSTLELGDSALYLCASSAGTVNSPLHFGNGTRLTVT.

This clone has a single count. The chain is built from TRBV6-2 or TRBV6-3 and TRBJ1-6; no clear D. Germline assignment: CDR1 MNHEY and CDR2 SVGEGT. V lost 0 bases and J lost 7, with 10 bases in between. CDR3 length: 15 residues. CDR3 loop: CASSYSRFANSPLHF. The CDR3 bases are TGTGCCAGCAGTTACTCGAGGTTTGCAAATTCACCCCTCCACTTT.

In the case of this clone: Other DNA sequences of this sample code for an identical CDR3. The chain employs TRBV2 and TRBJ2-7, with unresolved D. Per the germline V gene, CDR1 is SNHLY and CDR2 is FYNNEI. Trimming took 8 bases from V and 0 from J, leaving 8 bases between them. This CDR3 is 12 amino acids long. CDR3 loop: CASGKGSYEQYF. In DNA form, the CDR3 reads TGTGCCAGCGGTAAAGGCTCCTACGAGCAGTACTTC.